One sample yielded the 21 T cell receptor beta chains listed below, sequenced in a study of CD8 T cells in ankylosing spondylitis. MiXCR, applied by TCRdb to the 5' RACE reads, yields one record per CDR3 protein. Among around 160,000 distinct CDR3 sequences listed, 11% were seen once. Sequenced: blood, either unsorted or a sorted T cell fraction (not recorded which). The receptors here all came from a male donor with ankylosing spondylitis or in good health (not recorded which).

This clonotype appeared many times. The rearrangement joins TRBV4-1 to TRBJ2-1; unclear D gene. CDR3 length: 13 amino acids. Germline V gene sequence: CDR1 MGHRA, CDR2 YSYEKL. Trimming left V 1 base short and J 0 bases short, with 1 base between. The CDR3: CASSQVSYNEQFF. CDR3 DNA sequence: TGCGCCAGCAGCCAAGTCTCCTACAATGAGCAGTTCTTC.

This clonotype was counted ten times or more. V is TRBV7-2 and J is TRBJ2-1; 8 bases are shared with TRBD2. Germline lookup yields CDR1 SGHTA and CDR2 FQGNSA. The CDR3 is 16 amino acids. The V segment lost 1 base and the J segment 5 bases; nucleotides outside the gene matches: 7. This CDR3 reads CASSLVLAANDNEQFF. The CDR3 DNA sequence: TGTGCCAGCAGCTTAGTACTAGCGGCGAACGACAATGAGCAGTTCTTC. The variable domain in full, with the rest retrieved from reference TRBV7-2 and TRBJ2-1, is GAGVSQSPSNKVTEKGKDVELRCDPISGHTALYWYRQSLGQGLEFLIYFQGNSAPDKSGLPSDRFSAERTGGSVSTLTIQRTQQEDSAVYLCASSLVLAANDNEQFFGPGTRLTVL.

As for this clonotype: A read error may explain this, as a much larger clone is one base away. The chain combines TRBV4-3 with TRBJ1-1, with TRBD1 identical over 8 bases. CDR3 length: 13 residues. Germline lookup yields CDR1 LGHNA and CDR2 YSLEER. CDR3 residues: CASRQDRTGTAFF. The CDR3 coding sequence is TGCGCCAGCAGACAAGATCGGACAGGGACAGCTTTCTTT.

V and J are TRBV3-1 and TRBJ2-2, with D perhaps matching TRBD2 (5 bases). In germline, CDR1 is LGHDT, CDR2 YNNKEL (reference sequence). The germline V and J ends were trimmed by 0 bases and 3 bases, with 11 bases remaining between them. The CDR3 runs 16 residues. This CDR3 is CASSQEVGGDTGELFF. DNA of the CDR3: TGTGCCAGCAGCCAAGAAGTAGGAGGTGACACCGGGGAGCTGTTTTTT.

This clonotype was found many times. The J gene is TRBJ2-7, the V gene TRBV10-2; TRBD1 matches at 9 bases. This CDR3 spans 16 amino acids. Trimming removed 4 bases from V and 2 bases from J; junction bases left unmatched: 9. Per germline, CDR1 WSHSY and CDR2 SAAADI. The CDR3 spells CASSAEQGAGTYEQYF. The CDR3 region has the DNA TGCGCCAGCAGTGCGGAACAGGGGGCAGGAACCTACGAGCAGTACTTC.

This clonotype was detected only a few times. This chain joins TRBV15 and TRBJ1-2, with D maybe TRBD1 (5 bases). The V gene's germline CDR1 is LNHNV and CDR2 YYDKDF (reference sequence). The CDR3 is 15 amino acids. V lost 1 base and J lost 1, with 10 bases in between. DNA of the CDR3: TGTGCCACCAGCAGAGCTATAGGGGATAACTATGGCTACACCTTC. Protein product: CATSRAIGDNYGYTF.

This clonotype was seen more than once but under ten times. The chain is built from TRBV5-5 and TRBJ2-3, with D maybe TRBD1 (5 bases). Germline V gives CDR1 SGHKS, CDR2 YYEKEE (reference sequence). The V end lost 4 bases, the J end lost 7 bases, and 13 bases lay between the germline ends. This CDR3 comprises 13 residues. Here the CDR3 reads CASSPDRKNTQYF. DNA of the CDR3: TGTGCCAGCAGCCCCGACAGAAAGAATACGCAGTATTTT. Complete variable domain (other parts from reference TRBV5-5 and TRBJ2-3): DAGVTQSPTHLIKTRGQQVTLRCSPISGHKSVSWYQQVLGQGPQFIFQYYEKEERGRGNFPDRFSARQFPNYSSELNVNALLLGDSALYLCASSPDRKNTQYFGPGTRLTVL.

This clonotype was detected ten times or more. This chain uses TRBV27 with TRBJ2-4; 7 positions match TRBD1. The CDR3 has 14 residues. Germline values: CDR1 MNHEY, CDR2 SMNVEV (reference sequence). V lost 6 bases and J lost 6; bases outside the gene matches: 8. CDR3 residues: CASSGHSGGNIQYF. CDR3 coding DNA: TGTGCCAGCAGCGGGCACTCAGGGGGAAACATTCAGTACTTC.

In regard to this clonotype: The junction and the germline gene differ at one end; a read error may be behind it. The chain carries TRBV10-3 and TRBJ1-4; D is unclear. The CDR3 consists of 12 residues. CDR1 and CDR2 (germline): ENHRY, SYGVKD. The CDR3 DNA reads as TGTGCCGTCAGTGAGAGGGAAGAAAAACTGTTTTTT. It translates to CAVSEREEKLFF.

This clonotype was detected ten times or more. The genes are TRBV6-1 and TRBJ1-1, with 7 bases aligning to TRBD1. Germline trimming cut 6 bases from V and 5 bases from J; bases unmatched to any gene: 18. This CDR3 has 17 residues. Germline V gene lookup returns CDR1 MNHNS and CDR2 SASEGT. The CDR3 region is CASSSPKWYRGLTEAFF. The DNA for the CDR3 is TGTGCCAGCAGCTCCCCGAAGTGGTACAGGGGATTGACTGAAGCTTTCTTT.

This clonotype was observed at least ten times. This chain joins TRBV12-3 or TRBV12-4 and TRBJ2-7; 8 bases match TRBD1. The CDR3 sequence is 15 residues long. With 5 bases clipped from V and 2 bases from J, the junction kept 8 bases outside the gene matches. CDR3 sequence (DNA): TGTGCCAGCAGTCCCATGCAGGGGGCTCCCTACGAGCAGTACTTC. Its protein is CASSPMQGAPYEQYF.

This clonotype was seen a few times. The chain has TRBV7-9 and TRBJ1-2; D gene ambiguous. This CDR3 has 14 amino acids. V lost 1 base to trimming and J lost 2 bases, with 8 bases between them. Germline assignment: CDR1 SEHNR and CDR2 FQNEAQ (reference sequence). CDR3 DNA: TGTGCCAGCAGCTTAGTGGGTACAAACTATGGCTACACCTTC. Its protein product is CASSLVGTNYGYTF.

This clonotype has only a few counts. This sequence joins TRBV18 and TRBJ2-1; 7 positions match TRBD2. CDR1 KGHSH and CDR2 LQKENI come from the germline V gene. This CDR3 region has 19 residues. Unmatched junction bases numbered 15, after V lost 4 bases and J lost 0 bases. CDR3 in amino acids: CASSLTTTASGSSYNEQFF. In DNA form, the CDR3 reads TGTGCCAGCTCACTCACTACAACTGCTAGCGGCAGCTCCTACAATGAGCAGTTCTTC. Variable domain in full (rest from reference TRBV18 and TRBJ2-1): NAGVMQNPRHLVRRRGQEARLRCSPMKGHSHVYWYRQLPEEGLKFMVYLQKENIIDESGMPKERFSAEFPKEGPSILRIQQVVRGDSAAYFCASSLTTTASGSSYNEQFFGPGTRLTVL.

This clonotype was seen a handful of times. V gene TRBV11-2 combines with J gene TRBJ2-5, with D hard to call. Germline V CDR1 and CDR2: SGHAT, FQNNGV. This CDR3 has 14 residues. Deletions cut 5 bases from V and 4 bases from J, with 14 bases between. The chain's CDR3 is CASSPGWLVETQYF. CDR3 DNA sequence: TGTGCCAGCAGCCCCGGATGGTTGGTAGAGACCCAGTACTTC.

The chain couples TRBV5-5 to TRBJ2-7; no firm D call. Trimming cost V 0 bases and J 2 bases, with 6 bases left between them. Per the germline V gene, CDR1 is SGHKS and CDR2 is YYEKEE (reference sequence). CDR3 size: 13 residues. CDR3 in DNA: TGTGCCAGCAGCTTGGTATCCCCCTACGAGCAGTACTTC. Its translation: CASSLVSPYEQYF.

This clonotype showed up many times. This chain connects TRBV7-9 to TRBJ2-2, with TRBD2 matching 7 bases. Germline-derived CDR1 and CDR2 are SEHNR and FQNEAQ (reference sequence). The CDR3 runs 13 residues. V shed 4 bases and J 4 bases; nucleotides not matched to a gene: 0. CDR3 region: CASSSSGTGELFF. For the CDR3, the DNA is TGTGCCAGCAGCTCTAGCGGCACCGGGGAGCTGTTTTTT.

The genes are TRBV20-1 and TRBJ2-7; 11 nucleotides agree with TRBD2. CDR3 size: 12 residues. Trimming took 4 bases from V and 4 from J; bases not matched to a gene: 0. Germline CDR1 reads DFQATT; CDR2 reads SNEGSKA (reference sequence). The CDR3 loop reads CSATSGRYEQYF. The CDR3 coding sequence is TGCAGTGCTACTAGCGGGAGGTACGAGCAGTACTTC.

This clonotype was found many times. The V gene is TRBV5-1, the J gene TRBJ2-3; 8 bases are a match to TRBD2. V was clipped by 2 bases and J by 3 bases; unmatched bases: 8. Germline V gene data show CDR1 as SGHRS and CDR2 as YFSETQ. The CDR3 contains 16 residues. CDR3 bases: TGCGCCAGCAGCTTCATGAGCGGGAGAAGGACAGATACGCAGTATTTT. This translates into CASSFMSGRRTDTQYF.

This clonotype was counted a few times. The CDR3 loop reads CASSQDNGVSGELFF. CDR3 sequence (DNA): TGTGCCAGCAGCCAAGATAATGGCGTGAGCGGGGAGCTGTTTTTT. The chain employs TRBV3-1 and TRBJ2-2, with D hard to call. This CDR3 region has 15 residues. V dropped 0 bases and J dropped 7 bases, with 12 bases sitting between them. Looked up from germline, CDR1 is LGHDT and CDR2 is YNNKEL (reference sequence). Full variable domain (remainder filled in from reference TRBV3-1 and TRBJ2-2): DTAVSQTPKYLVTQMGNDKSIKCEQNLGHDTMYWYKQDSKKFLKIMFSYNNKELIINETVPNRFSPKSPDKAHLNLHINSLELGDSAVYFCASSQDNGVSGELFFGEGSRLTVL.

Of note for this clonotype: A read error may produce the germline difference seen at one junction end. The V and J genes are TRBV20-1 and TRBJ2-7, with a weak D call TRBD2 (6 bases). CDR1 DFQATT and CDR2 SNEGSKA come from the germline V gene (reference sequence). The CDR3 totals 15 residues. The CDR3 loop reads CCARDGGGGSYEQYF. The CDR3 DNA sequence: TGCTGTGCTAGAGATGGGGGAGGTGGGTCCTACGAGCAGTACTTC.

The chain employs TRBV12-3 or TRBV12-4 and TRBJ2-4; 11 nucleotides line up with TRBD2. V shed 6 bases, J shed 0 bases, and the junction held 7 bases outside the gene matches. This CDR3 spans 17 amino acids. The CDR3 protein is CASSSGLAGRAKNIQYF. The CDR3 DNA is TGTGCCAGCAGCTCCGGACTAGCGGGCAGAGCCAAAAACATTCAGTACTTC.